The present T cell receptor beta chain was sequenced within a study of Graves' ophthalmopathy and Graves' hyperthyroidism. This clonotype showed up many times. Germline CDR1 is SGDLS and CDR2 is YYNGEE. V was clipped by 3 bases and J by 5 bases; unmatched bases: 12. This CDR3 has 16 amino acids. RNA transcripts yielded amplified TCR beta CDR3 regions. In the first round, RT-PCR was carried out with HTBI primers, and a multiplex PCR formed the second round. MiXCR was run by TCRdb on the multiplex PCR reads, yielding one entry per CDR3 protein. Of about 400,000 distinct CDR3 sequences in the sample, about 16% were seen once.

The genes are TRBV9 and TRBJ2-7; 9 bases fit TRBD2. Sequencing used peripheral blood. The sequence derives from a woman under 30 with Graves' ophthalmopathy. The CDR3 reads CASSGGGVGTSNEQYF. The DNA for the CDR3 is TGTGCCAGCAGCGGGGGTGGAGTCGGGACTAGCAACGAGCAGTACTTC.